A single sample gave rise to the 30 T cell receptor beta chains below, sequenced in a study of T cell repertoires in cytomegalovirus infection. No antigen is known for these receptors. TCRdb re-analysed the reads in MiXCR, keeping a single row per CDR3 protein. The sample lists approximately 730,000 distinct CDR3 sequences, roughly 33% seen once, with around a sixth in the top ten. The sequencing here drew on cultured PBMCs, taken from culture after CMV antigen stimulation. The origin of the receptors is a human donor in good health (CMV status not recorded). Some clones in this sample may be carry-over from other donors' samples.

This clonotype came up a few times. This rearrangement joins TRBV6-1 to TRBJ2-7, with D possibly matching TRBD1 (6 bases). The CDR3 length is 15 residues. The germline V gene encodes CDR1 MNHNS and CDR2 SASEGT. Trimming took 4 bases from V and 3 from J, leaving 16 bases between them. CDR3 DNA: TGTGCCAGCAGTGGAGGGGGAATGGCCCTCTACGAGCAGTACTTC. Translated: CASSGGGMALYEQYF.

The table lists this clonotype with a few counts. This sequence joins TRBV7-6 and TRBJ2-7; the D is unclear. Germline CDR1 SGHVS, CDR2 FNYEAQ. This CDR3 has 14 residues. V lost 1 base and J lost 6, with 13 bases in between. The CDR3 nucleotides are TGTGCCAGCAGCTTAGGCCCCGGCCCTCTCGAGCAGTACTTC. This encodes CASSLGPGPLEQYF.

The gene calls are TRBV19 and TRBJ1-2; 9 bases match TRBD1. Per the germline V gene, CDR1 is LNHDA and CDR2 is SQIVND (reference sequence). The CDR3 covers 14 residues. V gave up 8 bases and J gave up 3 bases; unmatched junction bases: 7. CDR3 nucleotide sequence: TGTGCCAGTCTCGGACAGGGGACTTACTATGGCTACACCTTC. It translates to CASLGQGTYYGYTF.

The genes are TRBV4-1 and TRBJ2-1; TRBD2 agrees at 7 bases. Germline V gives CDR1 MGHRA, CDR2 YSYEKL. Trimming at V came to 4 bases and at J to 4 bases, leaving 10 bases not matched to a gene. CDR3 size: 16 residues. Here the CDR3 DNA reads TGCGCCAGCAGCCCCGGCGAGGGAGGGGCTTACAATGAGCAGTTCTTC. Translated, it gives CASSPGEGGAYNEQFF.

The J gene is TRBJ2-1, the V gene TRBV6-5; D might be TRBD2 (5 bases). CDR3 length equals 12 residues. V lost 4 bases and J 9 bases, leaving 10 bases between the germline ends. CDR1 MNHEY and CDR2 SVGAGI come from the germline V gene. The CDR3, as DNA: TGTGCCAGCAGTTCGACTGAGGGTGAGCAGTTCTTC. Protein sequence: CASSSTEGEQFF.

This sequence joins TRBV25-1 and TRBJ2-1; tentative D call: TRBD2 (7 bases). Per germline, CDR1 MGHDK and CDR2 SYGVNS. Trimming took off 4 bases at V and 4 bases at J, with 17 bases between the two ends. The CDR3 is made up of 16 amino acids. In nucleotides, the CDR3 is TGTGCCAGCAGTGCCTGGGGGCGGGGGACGTACAATGAGCAGTTCTTC. Its translation is CASSAWGRGTYNEQFF.

This chain links TRBV11-2 with TRBJ1-6; 8 bases are a match to TRBD1. The CDR3 is 18 amino acids. V lost 4 bases, J lost 1 base, and 9 bases stayed unmatched. CDR1 SGHAT and CDR2 FQNNGV come from the germline V gene. CDR3 DNA: TGTGCCAGCAGCTCGAAACCGGGACAGGTATCCTATAATTCACCCCTCCACTTT. Its translation: CASSSKPGQVSYNSPLHF.

The J gene is TRBJ2-5, the V gene TRBV9; D unclear. This CDR3 spans 13 amino acids. V was cut by 1 base and J by 2 bases, with 6 bases left in between. From germline, CDR1 is SGDLS and CDR2 YYNGEE. The CDR3: CASSVRLQETQYF. As DNA, the CDR3 is TGTGCCAGCAGCGTACGGCTGCAAGAGACCCAGTACTTC.

The rearrangement links TRBV12-3 or TRBV12-4 to TRBJ1-3; maybe TRBD1 (6 bases). Trimming pared 6 bases from V and 2 bases from J, leaving 14 bases between. The CDR3 has 15 amino acids. For the CDR3, the DNA is TGTGCCAGCAGCCCCACAGGGCCGGCTGGAAACACCATATATTTT. Translating gives CASSPTGPAGNTIYF.

This sequence joins TRBV19 and TRBJ2-5; D is unresolved. Trimming removed 4 bases at V and 2 bases at J, with 14 bases between. Per the germline V gene, CDR1 is LNHDA and CDR2 is SQIVND (reference sequence). This CDR3 has 15 residues. CDR3 sequence reads: CASSTGLKLQETQYF. In nucleotides, the CDR3 is TGTGCCAGTAGTACCGGGCTCAAGCTGCAAGAGACCCAGTACTTC.

The chain couples TRBV12-3 or TRBV12-4 to TRBJ2-5; D is undetermined. The CDR3 consists of 15 residues. Trimming removed 9 bases from V and 6 bases from J, with 23 bases in between. The CDR3 nucleotides read TGTGCCAGTAAATCACCCGCCCCCGGGCGAAAGACCCAGTACTTC. It translates to CASKSPAPGRKTQYF.

V and J are TRBV24-1 and TRBJ2-5; TRBD2 aligns across 11 bases. V was pared by 3 bases and J by 8 bases, with 19 bases of the junction left unmatched. The CDR3 has 19 amino acids. Germline V gene lookup returns CDR1 KGHDR and CDR2 SFDVKD. The CDR3 loop is CATSDLTRVLAGVGGTQYF. The DNA of the CDR3 is TGTGCCACCAGTGATCTCACCCGCGTACTAGCGGGAGTAGGAGGAACCCAGTACTTC.

The CDR3 region is CASSTRAKRDQYF. The CDR3 DNA is TGTGCCAGCAGCACGCGAGCGAAGAGGGACCAGTACTTC. The rearrangement uses TRBV7-2 and TRBJ2-5; D is perhaps TRBD2 (5 bases). The CDR3 sequence is 13 residues long. V was pared by 5 bases and J by 10 bases, with 17 bases between. In germline, CDR1 is SGHTA, CDR2 FQGNSA.

The rearrangement uses TRBV4-1 and TRBJ2-1, with D uncertain. CDR1 is MGHRA and CDR2 is YSYEKL in the germline V gene. The CDR3 contains 17 residues. V lost 2 bases to trimming and J lost 2 bases, with 16 bases between them. The CDR3 DNA follows: TGCGCCAGCAGCCAATCGAACGGAATAAGGACCTACAATGAGCAGTTCTTC. This encodes CASSQSNGIRTYNEQFF.

The V call is TRBV6-6, the J call TRBJ1-3, with a possible D match to TRBD1 (6 bases). From germline, CDR1 is MNHNY and CDR2 SVGAGI (reference sequence). The CDR3 has 18 residues. V shed 0 bases and J shed 3 bases, with 18 bases lying between them. The CDR3 spells CASSYSMVGGLRGNTIYF. In nucleotides, the CDR3 is TGTGCCAGCAGTTACTCGATGGTGGGGGGGCTACGTGGAAACACCATATATTTT.

This clonotype was seen a single time. The chain joins TRBV5-3 to TRBJ2-3, with 7 nucleotides matching TRBD2. TRBV5-3 is sorted into the ORF group, with uncertain function. V shed 8 bases and J 0 bases; nucleotides not matched to a gene: 12. This CDR3 has 16 residues. The CDR3 DNA follows: TGTGCCAGCAGTTTTTTAGCGGGCCAAAGCACAGATACGCAGTATTTT. Translated, it gives CASSFLAGQSTDTQYF.

The V gene is TRBV12-3 or TRBV12-4, the J gene TRBJ2-3; 11 bases line up with TRBD2. The CDR3 runs 16 residues. Trimming cost V 5 bases and J 4 bases; bases outside gene matches: 8. The CDR3 region has the DNA TGTGCCAGCAGTCCCAGACTAGCGGGAAGTGCAGATACGCAGTATTTT. Amino acid sequence: CASSPRLAGSADTQYF.

In DNA, the CDR3 is TGTGCCAGCAGCCCCGCATTGTGGGAGCAGTACTTC. Translated, it gives CASSPALWEQYF. The V gene is TRBV7-2, the J gene TRBJ2-7; D unclear. The CDR3 runs 12 residues. From germline, CDR1 is SGHTA and CDR2 FQGNSA. V was cut by 5 bases and J by 7 bases, with 12 bases left in between.

This clonotype has a handful of counts. The CDR3 spells CASSLGQARNTEAFF. The DNA of the CDR3 is TGTGCCAGCAGTTTGGGACAGGCCCGGAACACTGAAGCTTTCTTT. The chain joins TRBV7-2 to TRBJ1-1; 8 nucleotides line up with TRBD1. Germline CDR1 reads SGHTA; CDR2 reads FQGNSA. The CDR3 is made up of 15 amino acids. V lost 6 bases and J lost 1; bases outside the gene matches: 7.

J is TRBJ2-5 and V is TRBV5-1; D is uncertain. Trimming cost V 0 bases and J 1 base, with 10 bases left between them. Germline loops: CDR1 SGHRS, CDR2 YFSETQ. The CDR3 extends over 15 amino acids. For the CDR3, the DNA is TGCGCCAGCAGCTTGGAAGGGTGGGGCCAAGAGACCCAGTACTTC. Residues: CASSLEGWGQETQYF.

As for this clonotype: Its ends do not fully match the called genes, so a read error is possible. The chain employs TRBV12-3 or TRBV12-4 and TRBJ1-3; D gene uncertain. The CDR3 length is 14 residues. CDR3 in DNA: TGTGCCAGCAGTTCTCATTATGGAAGAAACGCCATATATTTT. Translation gives CASSSHYGRNAIYF.

The genes are TRBV4-1 and TRBJ1-4, with D possibly being TRBD1 (5 bases). The V end lost 3 bases, the J end lost 4 bases, and 15 bases lay between the germline ends. CDR1 is MGHRA and CDR2 is YSYEKL in the germline V gene. CDR3 length equals 16 residues. The CDR3 loop is CASSHGTERYNEKLFF. As DNA, the CDR3 is TGCGCCAGCAGCCACGGGACGGAACGTTATAATGAAAAACTGTTTTTT.

This clonotype was detected only a few times. V usage is TRBV7-2 and J usage is TRBJ2-1; 7 nucleotides align to TRBD1. The ends lost 1 base at V and 9 bases at J; junction bases unmatched: 6. Germline CDR1 is SGHTA and CDR2 is FQGNSA. This CDR3 is built from 14 residues. The DNA of the CDR3 is TGTGCCAGCAGCTTAGATGGACAGGCGCGTGAGCAGTTCTTC. It is translated as CASSLDGQAREQFF.

The V gene is TRBV7-8, the J gene TRBJ2-3; D gene ambiguous. Between the trimmed V and J ends, which lost 4 bases and 4 bases, there was a span of 18 bases. CDR3 length equals 16 residues. Germline values: CDR1 SGHVS, CDR2 FQNEAQ. The CDR3 DNA sequence: TGTGCCAGCAGCTGGGATTCGTTTACGGACGCAGATACGCAGTATTTT. Encoded protein: CASSWDSFTDADTQYF.

This clonotype was counted at least ten times. The rearrangement links TRBV19 to TRBJ2-5; TRBD1 might be the D (6 bases). CDR1 LNHDA and CDR2 SQIVND come from the germline V gene (reference sequence). The CDR3 sequence is 14 residues long. V lost 3 bases and J lost 1, with 9 bases in between. CDR3 coding DNA: TGTGCCAGTAGTATGATGGACAGCCAAGAGACCCAGTACTTC. This codes for CASSMMDSQETQYF.

This clonotype was seen more than once but under ten times. The rearrangement links TRBV12-3 or TRBV12-4 to TRBJ2-3; 8 bases fit TRBD2. There are 15 residues in the CDR3. V dropped 4 bases and J dropped 4; count of bases not matched to a gene: 7. The CDR3 DNA is TGTGCCAGCAGTTATACGAGCGGGAGTTCAGATACGCAGTATTTT. Protein: CASSYTSGSSDTQYF.

This clonotype occurred many times. The chain's CDR3 is CASRQGRSPLHF. CDR3 sequence (DNA): TGTGCCTCCCGACAGGGGCGTTCACCCCTCCACTTT. This chain uses TRBV12-3 or TRBV12-4 with TRBJ1-6, with 8 positions matching TRBD1. V trimming: 11 bases; J trimming: 9 bases; junction bases outside the gene matches: 6. CDR3 length: 12 amino acids.

The chain employs TRBV4-1 and TRBJ2-7; D may be TRBD1 (6 bases). The V end lost 2 bases, the J end lost 5 bases, and 19 bases lay between the germline ends. This CDR3 is 16 amino acids long. Per germline, CDR1 MGHRA and CDR2 YSYEKL. The CDR3 reads CASSQRGQSKGDEQYF. As DNA, the CDR3 is TGCGCCAGCAGCCAACGCGGACAGTCCAAAGGAGACGAGCAGTACTTC.

The chain is built from TRBV7-2 and TRBJ2-5, with 8 bases that match TRBD1. Germline V gene lookup returns CDR1 SGHTA and CDR2 FQGNSA. V lost 5 bases to trimming and J lost 5 bases; unmatched junction nucleotides: 7. The length of the CDR3 is 14 residues. CDR3 sequence (DNA): TGTGCCAGCAGCCCTGGGACAGGATGGGAGACCCAGTACTTC. Translated: CASSPGTGWETQYF.

The J gene is TRBJ2-1, the V gene TRBV6-1; no reliable D call. V was trimmed by 3 bases and J by 3 bases, leaving 12 bases between them. The CDR3 is 15 residues long. CDR1 MNHNS and CDR2 SASEGT come from the germline V gene. The CDR3 nucleotides are TGTGCCAGCAGTGAGCCCCTCCTAGGCTACAATGAGCAGTTCTTC. The encoded protein is CASSEPLLGYNEQFF.